This paragraph reports one TCR beta chain. PCR primers comprised 60 Vbeta and 13 Jbeta primers. Data came from immunoSEQ multiplex PCR; TCRdb stores just in-frame clones and leaves some out. The sample carries 100,000 to 150,000 clones, over 60% recorded once. This sample was taken from a study of cytomegalovirus exposure and HLA in healthy donors. V lost 6 bases and J 3 bases, leaving 15 bases between the germline ends. The CDR3 extends over 14 amino acids. CDR1 and CDR2 from the germline V gene are SNHLY and FYNNEI. The material sequenced was PBMCs. The chain is built from TRBV2 and TRBJ2-7, with D possibly TRBD1 on 5 matching bases. This TCR derives from a woman aged 60 to 75 in good health and CMV-seronegative. The CDR3 spells CASSTGRVFYEQYF. CDR3 nucleotide sequence: TGTGCCAGCAGCACAGGCAGGGTCTTCTACGAGCAGTACTTC.